One and the same sample provided the 30 T cell receptor beta chains below, sequenced in a study of beta chain features in type 1 diabetes (dated 2018 in TCRdb). Library preparation used the immunoSEQ multiplex PCR assay. The entire isolated RNA was reverse transcribed using the High Capacity cDNA Reverse Transcription Kit, and thus expressed TCRB transcripts were sequenced. This is the immuneACCESS table as TCRdb keeps it, with only in-frame sequences that have V and J called. A part of the clones is gone; compared with another copy, unresolved V genes explain less than half, and the rest is unexplained. The sample includes under 450,000 clones, with about 15% observed a single time. The ten largest clones represent roughly 0.036% of the sample. The sequencing sample was made of naive CD4+ T cells from blood. The meaning of the sample's cell subset or site label: true naive CD4+ T cells. Receptors were obtained from a man aged 25-40 years in good health.

The sample holds a few counts of this clone. The CDR3, as DNA: TGTGCCAGCAGCTTCTCCGGGACTAGTCGGACAGATACGCAGTATTTT. It specifies CASSFSGTSRTDTQYF. V is TRBV5-4 and J is TRBJ2-3, with 8 bases identical to TRBD2. The CDR3 spans 16 residues. CDR1 and CDR2 (germline): SGHNT, YYREEE (reference sequence). V trimming: 2 bases; J trimming: 3 bases; junction bases outside the gene matches: 8.

About this clone: Within the sample, other DNA sequences also encode this same CDR3. This chain uses TRBV6-5 with TRBJ2-5; D not resolved. Germline lookup yields CDR1 MNHEY and CDR2 SVGAGI. CDR3 length equals 14 residues. The V gene lost 0 bases and the J gene lost 2 bases, with 7 bases spanning the gap. CDR3 sequence reads: CASSYSRLQETQYF. CDR3 DNA sequence: TGTGCCAGCAGTTACTCGCGGCTACAAGAGACCCAGTACTTC.

The chain carries TRBV5-1 and TRBJ2-1; TRBD2 matches 12 bases. CDR3 length: 16 residues. Germline assignment: CDR1 SGHRS and CDR2 YFSETQ. V trimming: 0 bases; J trimming: 8 bases; junction bases outside the gene matches: 6. The CDR3 coding sequence is TGCGCCAGCAGCTTGGACCCTAGCGGGAGGGGTGATGAGCAGTTCTTC. The encoded protein is CASSLDPSGRGDEQFF.

V gene TRBV7-2 combines with J gene TRBJ2-5; D unresolved. Trimming took off 2 bases at V and 6 bases at J, with 16 bases between the two ends. CDR1 SGHTA and CDR2 FQGNSA come from the germline V gene. CDR3 length: 15 residues. This CDR3 is CASSLSRGSWQTQYF. The DNA of the CDR3 is TGTGCCAGCAGCTTATCCAGAGGCTCTTGGCAGACCCAGTACTTC. Combining the CDR3 with reference TRBV7-2 and TRBJ2-5 gives the whole variable domain GAGVSQSPSNKVTEKGKDVELRCDPISGHTALYWYRQSLGQGLEFLIYFQGNSAPDKSGLPSDRFSAERTGGSVSTLTIQRTQQEDSAVYLCASSLSRGSWQTQYFGPGTRLLVL.

The chain has TRBV5-6 and TRBJ1-2, with a tentative D call TRBD1 (6 bases). V lost 3 bases and J lost 2, with 23 bases in between. Germline V gene lookup returns CDR1 SGHDT and CDR2 YYEEEE. The CDR3 extends over 18 amino acids. CDR3 loop: CASSSIHRDTNRNYGYTF. For the CDR3, the DNA is TGTGCCAGCAGCTCGATTCACCGGGACACAAATAGAAACTATGGCTACACCTTC.

The chain couples TRBV4-3 to TRBJ2-3; D gene uncertain. With 2 bases removed from V and 3 bases from J, the gap between germline ends came to 15 bases. Germline CDR1 is LGHNA and CDR2 is YSLEER. The CDR3 is 16 amino acids. In nucleotides, the CDR3 is TGCGCCAGCAGCCAACGGTGGCCAGATGCAACAGATACGCAGTATTTT. Protein sequence: CASSQRWPDATDTQYF.

The rearrangement uses TRBV4-1 and TRBJ1-2; D perhaps matches TRBD1 (5 bases). Germline V gene lookup returns CDR1 MGHRA and CDR2 YSYEKL. This CDR3 is 14 amino acids long. Trimming pared 5 bases from V and 8 bases from J, leaving 18 bases between. The CDR3 protein is CASSVPGHERGYTF. Written as DNA, the CDR3 is TGCGCCAGCAGCGTGCCCGGACACGAGAGGGGCTACACCTTC.

The V call is TRBV11-2, the J call TRBJ2-1; 7 positions match TRBD2. The V gene end was trimmed by 5 bases and the J gene end by 2 bases; junction bases not matched to a gene: 9. The germline CDR1 and CDR2 sequences are SGHAT and FQNNGV. The CDR3 runs to 16 residues. CDR3 amino acids: CASSRLGTTPYNEQFF. The CDR3 region has the DNA TGTGCCAGCAGCCGACTTGGGACTACCCCCTACAATGAGCAGTTCTTC.

The chain is built from TRBV11-2 and TRBJ2-7, with D tentatively TRBD2 (5 bases). The CDR3 consists of 15 residues. The V and J ends lost 5 bases and 3 bases respectively, with 17 bases between them. Germline lookup yields CDR1 SGHAT and CDR2 FQNNGV. The CDR3 spells CASSRNHRGHYEQYF. The CDR3 nucleotides are TGTGCCAGCAGCCGTAACCACCGCGGGCACTACGAGCAGTACTTC.

The V call is TRBV2, the J call TRBJ1-3; no reliable D call. V was shortened by 8 bases and J by 0 bases, with 14 bases between the two germline ends. Germline V lookup: CDR1 SNHLY, CDR2 FYNNEI. CDR3 size: 15 residues. CDR3 sequence reads: CASAVQGGSGNTIYF. CDR3 DNA: TGTGCCAGCGCGGTACAAGGAGGCTCTGGAAACACCATATATTTT.

This chain joins TRBV5-4 and TRBJ1-3; D is unclear. The V and J ends lost 4 bases and 0 bases respectively, with 11 bases between them. Germline values: CDR1 SGHNT, CDR2 YYREEE (reference sequence). This CDR3 has 15 residues. Written as DNA, the CDR3 is TGTGCCAGCAGCCGAGGACGGAGCTCTGGAAACACCATATATTTT. Amino acids: CASSRGRSSGNTIYF.

This clone was observed a handful of times. This chain connects TRBV7-2 to TRBJ1-4, with a weak D call TRBD1 (6 bases). The CDR3 covers 14 residues. CDR1 and CDR2 (germline): SGHTA, FQGNSA. The ends were cut back, 4 bases at V and 8 bases at J, with 14 bases in the middle. The CDR3 protein is CASSSNGQKEKLFF. In DNA form, the CDR3 reads TGTGCCAGCAGCTCGAACGGACAGAAAGAAAAACTGTTTTTT.

CDR3 in amino acids: CASSKDPGRETQYF. The CDR3 coding sequence is TGCGCCAGCAGCAAGGACCCCGGGAGGGAGACCCAGTACTTC. The rearrangement joins TRBV5-1 to TRBJ2-5; TRBD2 matches at 7 bases. Germline loops: CDR1 SGHRS, CDR2 YFSETQ. V shed 4 bases, J shed 5 bases, and the junction held 8 bases outside the gene matches. The CDR3 runs to 14 residues.

This rearrangement joins TRBV30 to TRBJ1-1, with 8 nucleotides matching TRBD1. Unmatched junction bases numbered 4, after V lost 0 bases and J lost 1 base. The CDR3 runs to 15 residues. CDR1 is GTSNPN, CDR2 SVGIG, per germline (reference sequence). The CDR3 nucleotides are TGTGCCTGGAGTGTGGTCACAGGGGGGAACACTGAAGCTTTCTTT. This codes for CAWSVVTGGNTEAFF.

The chain carries TRBV29-1 and TRBJ2-2; a possible D gene is TRBD2 (6 bases). Germline-derived CDR1 and CDR2 are SQVTM and ANQGSEA. Trimming shortened V by 7 bases and J by 3 bases, and 9 bases separated the two germline ends. The CDR3 extends over 12 amino acids. CDR3: CSASGDTGELFF. The CDR3 nucleotides read TGCAGCGCTTCGGGGGACACCGGGGAGCTGTTTTTT.

This clone has a handful of counts. The rearrangement links TRBV29-1 to TRBJ2-7; no clear D. Trimming removed 6 bases from V and 2 bases from J, with 11 bases in between. This CDR3 has 12 amino acids. The germline V gene encodes CDR1 SQVTM and CDR2 ANQGSEA. The CDR3 nucleotides read TGCAGCGTAATCAGATCTACCTACGAGCAGTACGTC. It yields the protein CSVIRSTYEQYV.

The CDR3 loop reads CATSRDGRSQPQHF. Here the CDR3 DNA reads TGTGCCACCAGCAGAGATGGGCGAAGTCAGCCCCAGCATTTT. The genes are TRBV15 and TRBJ1-5; D gene ambiguous. The CDR3 contains 14 residues. V lost 0 bases, J lost 6 bases, and 9 bases lay in between. The germline CDR1 and CDR2 sequences are LNHNV and YYDKDF (reference sequence). The complete variable domain, with remaining parts taken from reference TRBV15 and TRBJ1-5, reads DAMVIQNPRYQVTQFGKPVTLSCSQTLNHNVMYWYQQKSSQAPKLLFHYYDKDFNNEADTPDNFQSRRPNTSFCFLDIRSPGLGDTAMYLCATSRDGRSQPQHFGDGTRLSIL.

The chain is built from TRBV25-1 and TRBJ2-3, with 15 bases that match TRBD2. Trimming cost V 3 bases and J 4 bases; bases outside gene matches: 5. Germline CDR1 is MGHDK and CDR2 is SYGVNS. This CDR3 is 17 amino acids long. CDR3 nucleotide sequence: TGTGCCAGCAGTGATCTCGGACTAGCGGGAGGGCCAGATACGCAGTATTTT. Its translation: CASSDLGLAGGPDTQYF.

This sequence joins TRBV19 and TRBJ2-3; D might be TRBD2 (6 bases). Germline CDR1 LNHDA, CDR2 SQIVND (reference sequence). The CDR3 totals 12 residues. The V end lost 9 bases, the J end lost 8 bases, and 15 bases lay between the germline ends. The CDR3 DNA is TGTGCCAGCTCCGGAGGGATCGGTACGCAGTATTTT. Encoded protein: CASSGGIGTQYF.

V usage is TRBV30 and J usage is TRBJ2-5; TRBD1 or TRBD2 may be the D gene (5 bases each). CDR3 length equals 13 residues. V was clipped by 3 bases and J by 11 bases, with 19 bases between them. Germline V gives CDR1 GTSNPN, CDR2 SVGIG (reference sequence). The CDR3 DNA sequence: TGTGCCTGGAGCCCGGGACCTAGATTGGCGCAGTACTTC. This encodes CAWSPGPRLAQYF.

This sequence joins TRBV7-2 and TRBJ2-2, with TRBD1 identical over 9 bases. The CDR3 is 16 residues long. With 5 bases clipped from V and 7 bases from J, the junction kept 11 bases outside the gene matches. Germline V gene data show CDR1 as SGHTA and CDR2 as FQGNSA. The CDR3 reads CASSQAGTGFGGELFF. CDR3 DNA sequence: TGTGCCAGCAGCCAGGCAGGGACAGGGTTTGGCGGGGAGCTGTTTTTT.

This chain uses TRBV5-4 with TRBJ2-3; weak D call: TRBD2 (6 bases). The V end lost 4 bases, the J end lost 4 bases, and 19 bases lay between the germline ends. Germline loops: CDR1 SGHNT, CDR2 YYREEE (reference sequence). This CDR3 is built from 16 residues. The CDR3 nucleotides are TGTGCCAGCAGCCCACAGAGCGGGTTCAGGGCAGATACGCAGTATTTT. Encoded protein: CASSPQSGFRADTQYF.

This clone was picked up a small number of times. The chain carries TRBV5-6 and TRBJ1-1; D remains ambiguous. CDR3 length: 13 amino acids. Trimming cost V 0 bases and J 1 base, with 4 bases left between them. CDR1 is SGHDT, CDR2 YYEEEE, per germline. In DNA, the CDR3 is TGTGCCAGCAGCTTGGCGAGGAACACTGAAGCTTTCTTT. Translated, it gives CASSLARNTEAFF.

The CDR3 nucleotides read TGTGCCAGCAGCTTAGGACCAGGCTCTGGAAACACCATATATTTT. It codes for CASSLGPGSGNTIYF. The chain joins TRBV7-2 to TRBJ1-3; D call uncertain. The V gene's germline CDR1 is SGHTA and CDR2 FQGNSA. Trimming stripped 1 base from V and 0 bases from J, with 7 bases between. The CDR3 covers 15 residues.

J is TRBJ2-2 and V is TRBV7-2; D not resolved. V lost 1 base, J lost 1 base, and 10 bases lay in between. The length of the CDR3 is 16 residues. Germline V gene lookup returns CDR1 SGHTA and CDR2 FQGNSA. CDR3 DNA sequence: TGTGCCAGCAGCTTAGGGGTGACTGTGAACACCGGGGAGCTGTTTTTT. Protein sequence: CASSLGVTVNTGELFF.

The chain links TRBV7-2 to TRBJ2-7; D ambiguous. V was clipped by 0 bases and J by 2 bases, with 8 bases between them. The CDR3 length is 14 residues. Germline lookup yields CDR1 SGHTA and CDR2 FQGNSA. CDR3 coding DNA: TGTGCCAGCAGCTTAGCGCTGGGCCCCTACGAGCAGTACGTC. This codes for CASSLALGPYEQYV.

This clone was counted only a few times. The gene calls are TRBV7-6 and TRBJ2-1; weak D call: TRBD2 (5 bases). V was shortened by 2 bases and J by 1 base, with 9 bases between the two germline ends. CDR1 and CDR2 from the germline V gene are SGHVS and FNYEAQ. The CDR3 spans 15 residues. Here the CDR3 reads CASSLTGSSYNEQFF. DNA for the CDR3: TGTGCCAGCAGCTTAACGGGATCGTCCTACAATGAGCAGTTCTTC. The entire variable domain, with the rest obtained from reference TRBV7-6 and TRBJ2-1, is as follows: GAGVSQSPRYKVTKRGQDVALRCDPISGHVSLYWYRQALGQGPEFLTYFNYEAQQDKSGLPNDRFSAERPEGSISTLTIQRTEQRDSAMYRCASSLTGSSYNEQFFGPGTRLTVL.

This clone showed up just a few times. The chain uses TRBV7-3 and TRBJ2-1; D may match TRBD1 or TRBD2 (6 bases each). Germline V gives CDR1 SGHTA, CDR2 FQGTGA. There are 14 residues in the CDR3. With 3 bases removed from V and 7 bases from J, the gap between germline ends came to 13 bases. The DNA for the CDR3 is TGTGCCAGCAGCTTGTCCGGAGGGGGGAATGAGCAGTTCTTC. This translates into CASSLSGGGNEQFF.

This clone has more than one count but fewer than ten. V is TRBV6-1 and J is TRBJ2-7; D is uncertain. The germline CDR1 and CDR2 sequences are MNHNS and SASEGT. CDR3 length: 11 amino acids. V was shortened by 6 bases and J by 10 bases, with 13 bases between the two germline ends. This CDR3 is CASSLETGQYF. CDR3 bases: TGTGCCAGCAGCCTTGAGACCGGCCAGTACTTC.

V usage is TRBV7-9 and J usage is TRBJ1-1; 8 positions match TRBD1. Germline CDR1 is SEHNR and CDR2 is FQNEAQ (reference sequence). This CDR3 has 16 amino acids. J was trimmed by 2 bases and V by 3 bases; bases with no gene match: 8. The DNA for the CDR3 is TGTGCCAGCAGCTTGATGTCCGGGACAGGCAACACTGAAGCTTTCTTT. Protein: CASSLMSGTGNTEAFF.